This TCR beta chain comes out of a study of identical twins. TCRdb recomputed calls from the 5' RACE reads with MiXCR, one row per CDR3 protein. The sample records 500,000 or so distinct CDR3 sequences, approximately 15% being singletons. V was pared by 3 bases and J by 6 bases, with 7 bases of the junction left unmatched. Germline V gene data show CDR1 as SGHTA and CDR2 as FQGNSA. The CDR3 spans 15 residues. These data also formed part of another study, on yellow fever vaccine responses in identical twins.

Material for sequencing was CD4+ T cells sorted from blood. The sequence derives from a woman between 18 and 29 years old in good health. The chain uses TRBV7-2 and TRBJ2-4; 8 bases agree with TRBD1. CDR3 bases: TGTGCCAGCAGCTTTTACAGGGGGTCAACAAACATTCAGTACTTC. This sequence encodes CASSFYRGSTNIQYF.